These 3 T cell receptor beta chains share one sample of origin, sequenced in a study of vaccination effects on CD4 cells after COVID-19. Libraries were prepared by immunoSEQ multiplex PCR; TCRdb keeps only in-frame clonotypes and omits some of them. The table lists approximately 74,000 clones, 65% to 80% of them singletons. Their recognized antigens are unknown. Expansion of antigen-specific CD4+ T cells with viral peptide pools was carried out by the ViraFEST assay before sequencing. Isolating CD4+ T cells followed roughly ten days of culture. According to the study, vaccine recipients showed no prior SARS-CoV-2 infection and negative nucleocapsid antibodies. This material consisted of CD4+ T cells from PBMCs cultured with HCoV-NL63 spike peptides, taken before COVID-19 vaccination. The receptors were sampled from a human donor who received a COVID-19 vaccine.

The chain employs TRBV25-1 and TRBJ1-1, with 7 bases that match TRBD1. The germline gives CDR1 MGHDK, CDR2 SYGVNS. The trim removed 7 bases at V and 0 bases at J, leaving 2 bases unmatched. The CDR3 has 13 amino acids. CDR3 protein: CASMTGLNTEAFF. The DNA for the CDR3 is TGTGCCAGCATGACAGGGCTGAACACTGAAGCTTTCTTT.

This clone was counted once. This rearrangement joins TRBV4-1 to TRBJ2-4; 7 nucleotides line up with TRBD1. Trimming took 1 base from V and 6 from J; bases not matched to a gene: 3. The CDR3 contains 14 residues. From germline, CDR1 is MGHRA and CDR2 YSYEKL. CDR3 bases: TGCGCCAGCAGCCAAGGCAGGGGGTTAAACATTCAGTACTTC. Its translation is CASSQGRGLNIQYF.

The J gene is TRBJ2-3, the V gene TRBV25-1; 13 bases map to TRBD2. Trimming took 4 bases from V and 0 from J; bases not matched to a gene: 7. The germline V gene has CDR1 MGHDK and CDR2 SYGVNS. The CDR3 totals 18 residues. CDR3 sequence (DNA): TGTGCCAGCAGTGCCCGAGCGGGACTAGCGGGGAGCACAGATACGCAGTATTTT. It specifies CASSARAGLAGSTDTQYF.